Below are 21 T cell receptor beta chains sequenced from a single sample in a study of T cell clonotyping in hematopoietic cell transplantation. Profiled with immunoSEQ multiplex PCR; TCRdb holds only in-frame clones, not every one. The sample lists around 80,000 clones; about 95% were seen once. The time point denotes: recipient sample about 28 days before transplant, after cytoreduction. The sequencing here drew on peripheral blood mononuclear cells, taken before stem cell transplant. These receptors all come from a woman aged 45-60 years with acute myeloid leukemia. Some clones in this sample may be carry-over from other donors' samples.

The chain employs TRBV2 and TRBJ2-5; maybe TRBD2 (5 bases). The CDR3 has 17 residues. V was cut by 6 bases and J by 1 base, with 21 bases left in between. The germline gives CDR1 SNHLY, CDR2 FYNNEI. The DNA for the CDR3 is TGTGCCAGCAGGTTATTAGCGCTCACCCGTACCCAAGAGACCCAGTACTTC. Translated: CASRLLALTRTQETQYF. Together with reference TRBV2 and TRBJ2-5, the CDR3 gives the full variable domain: EPEVTQTPSHQVTQMGQEVILRCVPISNHLYFYWYRQILGQKVEFLVSFYNNEISEKSEIFDDQFSVERPDGSNFTLKIRSTKLEDSAMYFCASRLLALTRTQETQYFGPGTRLLVL.

This sequence joins TRBV28 and TRBJ2-5; D not resolved. Germline values: CDR1 MDHEN, CDR2 SYDVKM. V lost 6 bases and J lost 3, with 5 bases in between. This CDR3 is built from 11 residues. Here the CDR3 DNA reads TGTGCCAGCAGCCCCAAAGAGACCCAGTACTTC. This gives the protein CASSPKETQYF.

This chain links TRBV5-1 with TRBJ1-2, with a weak D call TRBD1 (6 bases). Between the trimmed V and J ends, which lost 3 bases and 8 bases, there was a span of 23 bases. Germline assignment: CDR1 SGHRS and CDR2 YFSETQ. The CDR3 runs 16 residues. The CDR3, as DNA: TGCGCCAGCAGCTCAAGTACACAGGGAGTAGGGTTAGGCTACACCTTC. It specifies CASSSSTQGVGLGYTF.

The CDR3: CASSQPRQGRNYGYTF. As DNA, the CDR3 is TGCGCCAGCAGCCAACCGAGACAGGGGCGAAACTATGGCTACACCTTC. The chain joins TRBV4-1 to TRBJ1-2; the match to TRBD1 covers 8 bases. This CDR3 region has 16 residues. The V and J ends lost 2 bases and 2 bases, in that order; junction bases with no gene match: 7. Per the germline V gene, CDR1 is MGHRA and CDR2 is YSYEKL.

The V gene is TRBV30, the J gene TRBJ2-7; TRBD1 agrees at 7 bases. V dropped 4 bases and J dropped 3; count of bases not matched to a gene: 9. CDR1 and CDR2 (germline): GTSNPN, SVGIG (reference sequence). The CDR3 has 14 residues. CDR3 sequence: CAWKYGQVIYEQYF. The DNA for the CDR3 is TGTGCCTGGAAGTACGGACAGGTGATCTACGAGCAGTACTTC.

The CDR3 spells CASSQGSGGNTIYF. CDR3 in DNA: TGTGCCAGCAGCCAAGGAAGCGGAGGGAACACCATATATTTT. The J gene is TRBJ1-3, the V gene TRBV14; D is unclear. Germline CDR1 and CDR2: SGHDN and FVKESK. Trimming removed 1 base from V and 7 bases from J, with 11 bases in between. The CDR3 is made up of 14 amino acids. Full variable domain (outside the CDR3, taken from reference TRBV14 and TRBJ1-3): EAGVTQFPSHSVIEKGQTVTLRCDPISGHDNLYWYRRVMGKEIKFLLHFVKESKQDESGMPNNRFLAERTGGTYSTLKVQPAELEDSGVYFCASSQGSGGNTIYFGEGSWLTVV.

V is TRBV14 and J is TRBJ2-7; TRBD1 agrees at 8 bases. This CDR3 has 14 residues. Germline V gives CDR1 SGHDN, CDR2 FVKESK. With V trimmed by 4 bases and J by 6 bases, 8 bases remained unmatched. The CDR3 coding sequence is TGTGCCAGCAGCCTACAGGACAGGGTTGGCGAGCAGTACTTC. Its protein is CASSLQDRVGEQYF.

In its sample, this clone was seen once. The chain joins TRBV7-8 to TRBJ2-6, with D perhaps assigned TRBD1 or TRBD2 (5 bases each). Germline CDR1 SGHVS, CDR2 FQNEAQ. The ends were cut back, 3 bases at V and 1 base at J, with 7 bases in the middle. This CDR3 contains 15 residues. DNA of the CDR3: TGTGCCAGCAGCTTGGGGGATTCTGGGGCCAACGTCCTGACTTTC. Residues: CASSLGDSGANVLTF. Combining the CDR3 with reference TRBV7-8 and TRBJ2-6 gives the whole variable domain GAGVSQSPRYKVAKRGQDVALRCDPISGHVSLFWYQQALGQGPEFLTYFQNEAQLDKSGLPSDRFFAERPEGSVSTLKIQRTQQEDSAVYLCASSLGDSGANVLTFGAGSRLTVL.

This sequence joins TRBV29-1 and TRBJ1-2; perhaps TRBD1 as D (5 bases). V was trimmed by 5 bases and J by 4 bases, leaving 20 bases between them. The V gene's germline CDR1 is SQVTM and CDR2 ANQGSEA. CDR3 length: 15 residues. This chain's CDR3 is CSVTGTAAPLYGYTF. In nucleotides, the CDR3 is TGCAGCGTTACCGGGACGGCCGCACCCCTCTATGGCTACACCTTC.

This chain connects TRBV9 to TRBJ2-2; maybe TRBD2 (7 bases). V was trimmed by 3 bases and J by 6 bases, leaving 15 bases between them. Germline assignment: CDR1 SGDLS and CDR2 YYNGEE. The CDR3 has 15 residues. Here the CDR3 DNA reads TGTGCCAGCAGCGCTACCCGGGGGGCACCCGGGGAGCTGTTTTTT. Amino acid sequence: CASSATRGAPGELFF.

The genes are TRBV6-5 and TRBJ2-1, with a weak D call TRBD1 (5 bases). The V end lost 2 bases, the J end lost 4 bases, and 9 bases lay between the germline ends. The germline gives CDR1 MNHEY, CDR2 SVGAGI. The CDR3 loop spans 14 amino acids. The CDR3 sequence is CASSYRGSYNEQFF. CDR3 sequence (DNA): TGTGCCAGCAGTTACAGGGGATCATACAATGAGCAGTTCTTC.

The chain links TRBV19 to TRBJ2-1, with TRBD1 matching 7 bases. The CDR3 is made up of 17 amino acids. CDR1 is LNHDA, CDR2 SQIVND, per germline (reference sequence). Losses at the gene ends were 6 bases for V and 3 bases for J; bases not matched to a gene: 14. The CDR3 protein is CASRRSEDRFFYNEQFF. CDR3 coding DNA: TGTGCCAGTAGACGTTCCGAGGACAGGTTTTTCTACAATGAGCAGTTCTTC.

This clone occurred a few times. CDR3 DNA: TGCAGCGTTGAAATGTCAGGGAGAGAGACCCAGTACTTC. This translates into CSVEMSGRETQYF. The chain uses TRBV29-1 and TRBJ2-5, with D possibly being TRBD1 or TRBD2 (5 bases each). Germline V gene data show CDR1 as SQVTM and CDR2 as ANQGSEA. The CDR3 consists of 13 residues. V lost 2 bases, J lost 4 bases, and 11 bases lay in between.

V and J are TRBV29-1 and TRBJ1-2, with TRBD1 identical over 8 bases. The trim removed 6 bases at V and 1 base at J, leaving 10 bases unmatched. Per germline, CDR1 SQVTM and CDR2 ANQGSEA. The CDR3 consists of 15 residues. CDR3 nucleotide sequence: TGCAGCGTCAGAGGTACAGGGGGAGGTAACTATGGCTACACCTTC. It translates to CSVRGTGGGNYGYTF.

The genes are TRBV6-1 and TRBJ1-2; D not resolved. The germline V gene encodes CDR1 MNHNS and CDR2 SASEGT. Trimming shortened V by 2 bases and J by 2 bases, and 6 bases separated the two germline ends. The CDR3 consists of 13 residues. The CDR3 loop reads CASSEWVNYGYTF. The CDR3 DNA reads TGTGCCAGCAGTGAATGGGTGAACTATGGCTACACCTTC.

The chain couples TRBV5-1 to TRBJ2-5; no clear D. CDR3 length equals 14 residues. Per the germline V gene, CDR1 is SGHRS and CDR2 is YFSETQ. Trimming took 0 bases from V and 3 from J, leaving 9 bases between them. The chain's CDR3 is CASSLVGHKETQYF. As DNA, the CDR3 is TGCGCCAGCAGCTTGGTTGGCCACAAAGAGACCCAGTACTTC.

For this clone: One junction end disagrees with the germline gene, perhaps due to a read error. This rearrangement joins TRBV7-3 to TRBJ1-1; 7 bases are a match to TRBD1. This CDR3 is built from 14 residues. Per germline, CDR1 SGHTA and CDR2 FQGTGA. CDR3 region: CASSLTGAWAEAFF. CDR3 coding DNA: TGTGCCAGCAGCCTAACAGGGGCTTGGGCTGAAGCTTTCTTT. Full variable domain (missing parts from reference TRBV7-3 and TRBJ1-1): GAGVSQTPSNKVTEKGKYVELRCDPISGHTALYWYRQSLGQGPEFLIYFQGTGAADDSGLPNDRFFAVRPEGSVSTLKIQRTERGDSAVYLCASSLTGAWAEAFFGQGTRLTVV.

This chain links TRBV29-1 with TRBJ2-7; D unresolved. The CDR3 covers 14 residues. The germline V and J ends were trimmed by 4 bases and 8 bases, with 21 bases remaining between them. Germline-derived CDR1 and CDR2 are SQVTM and ANQGSEA. CDR3 region: CSVVLQLSDYKQYF. For the CDR3, the DNA is TGCAGCGTTGTATTACAGCTATCAGATTATAAGCAGTACTTC.

V usage is TRBV11-2 and J usage is TRBJ1-1; possible D gene TRBD1, 6 bases. Trimming took 6 bases from V and 4 from J, leaving 15 bases between them. This CDR3 contains 14 residues. Germline CDR1 is SGHAT and CDR2 is FQNNGV. DNA of the CDR3: TGTGCCAGCAGTTTACCCCGAGGGGGCACTGAAGCTTTCTTT. Translating gives CASSLPRGGTEAFF.

This rearrangement joins TRBV27 to TRBJ2-7, with 9 bases lining up with TRBD1. The germline CDR1 and CDR2 sequences are MNHEY and SMNVEV (reference sequence). V lost 6 bases, J lost 3 bases, and 6 bases stayed unmatched. CDR3 length: 14 amino acids. The CDR3 sequence: CASSGTGKGYEQYF. Written as DNA, the CDR3 is TGTGCCAGCAGCGGGACAGGGAAGGGCTACGAGCAGTACTTC.

V is TRBV28 and J is TRBJ2-1, with D hard to call. Germline V gives CDR1 MDHEN, CDR2 SYDVKM. The CDR3 runs to 11 residues. V shed 7 bases and J shed 4 bases, with 5 bases lying between them. This CDR3 reads CASKGYNEQFF. The CDR3 DNA reads TGTGCCAGCAAGGGTTACAATGAGCAGTTCTTC.